A selection of T cell receptor beta chains follows, all from one sample in a study of early T cells in non-severe SARS-CoV-2 infection. TCRdb re-derived calls from the 5' RACE reads in MiXCR, one entry per CDR3 protein. The table has approximately 76,000 distinct CDR3 sequences, 11% to 15% seen once. The sequencing input was whole blood. The origin of the receptors is an adult who was a healthcare worker with PCR-confirmed SARS-CoV-2 infection or an uninfected control (not recorded which). CDR3s include the opening cysteine and the closing phenylalanine or tryptophan. D genes are given only for firm matches.

j_gene	v_gene	d_gene	CDR3aa
TRBJ2-3	TRBV6-2/TRBV6-3	-	CASSYIGAYTDTQYF
TRBJ2-3	TRBV7-8	-	CASSSPPGHPQYF
TRBJ2-3	TRBV12-5	-	CASGPSPTSTDTQYF
TRBJ2-7	TRBV7-9	-	CASSPDGAGRNEQYF
TRBJ2-2	TRBV7-2	-	CASSPVALGELFF
TRBJ1-1	TRBV27	TRBD1	CASSNNQGAEAFF
TRBJ2-5	TRBV7-2	-	CASSRLSQETQYF
TRBJ2-7	TRBV2	-	CASSEAGLSSYEQYF
TRBJ2-3	TRBV15	-	CATSRVNDAADTQYF
TRBJ2-2	TRBV11-3	TRBD1	CASSSGTGGPGELFF
TRBJ1-3	TRBV14	-	CASSQVPRNTIYF
TRBJ2-3	TRBV14	TRBD2	CASSPGLADTQYF
TRBJ2-1	TRBV18	-	CASSPDQYNEQFF
TRBJ1-1	TRBV6-4	-	CASSDQGGGTEAFF
TRBJ2-2	TRBV6-5	-	CASSPRQWNTGELFF
TRBJ2-7	TRBV10-3	-	CAINRDASSYEQYF
TRBJ1-5	TRBV12-5	-	CASGFQGRNQPQHF
TRBJ2-7	TRBV12-3/TRBV12-4	TRBD2	CASSRGLAGPLHEQYF
TRBJ1-3	TRBV5-1	TRBD1	CASSLAGGAYGNTIYF
TRBJ2-1	TRBV12-3/TRBV12-4	-	CASSFGQPSSYNEQFF
TRBJ2-7	TRBV11-2	-	CASSLDPPDTSYF
TRBJ2-7	TRBV5-4	-	CASSLDGTYEQYF
TRBJ2-1	TRBV5-8	TRBD1	CASSKRQGVYNEQFF
TRBJ2-3	TRBV27	-	CASSRRDNSLSTDTQYF
TRBJ2-3	TRBV4-2	TRBD2	CASSLQGLAADTQYF
TRBJ2-7	TRBV9	TRBD1	CASSVEGTGAYEQYF
TRBJ1-1	TRBV29-1	-	CSVGAGVNTEAFF
TRBJ1-5	TRBV19	-	CASSWGEEGTQPQHF
TRBJ2-1	TRBV7-6	TRBD2	CASSLEAGGPREQFF
TRBJ2-2	TRBV6-5	-	CATRRGPGELFF
TRBJ2-7	TRBV5-1	-	CASSSSRWGRLNSYEQYF
TRBJ2-7	TRBV6-1	-	CASFRDIAYEQYF
TRBJ2-3	TRBV11-3	-	CASTMSSTSTDTQYF
TRBJ2-6	TRBV3-1	TRBD1	CASSHVTGLTNVLTF
TRBJ2-2	TRBV9	-	CASSPGNTGELFF
TRBJ2-7	TRBV5-1	TRBD1	CASSLKGTGFYEQYF
TRBJ2-5	TRBV18	-	CASSPGVETQYF
TRBJ2-7	TRBV7-6	TRBD2	CASSLSGGPYEQYF
TRBJ2-2	TRBV29-1	TRBD1	CSVTGGANTGELFF
TRBJ2-5	TRBV5-1	-	CASSPGGGETQYF
TRBJ1-6	TRBV20-1	TRBD1	CSAYADRGLFYNSPLHF
TRBJ2-2	TRBV27	TRBD1	CASNRGANTGELFF
TRBJ1-5	TRBV5-5	-	CASSFWQGGQPQHF
TRBJ2-7	TRBV20-1	-	CNARDPQGYYEQYF
TRBJ2-1	TRBV6-1	-	CASSEAVREQFF